The 12 T cell receptor beta chains presented below share a single source sample, sequenced in a study of T cell responses to AZD1222 COVID-19 vaccine. Clones were read by immunoSEQ multiplex PCR, and TCRdb kept only the in-frame ones, dropping some. The repertoire holds some 110,000 clones, almost 90% seen once, with just over 9.5% in the top ten. The starting material was peripheral blood, obtained on day 0 of AZD1222 vaccination. The receptor source for this set is an adult in good health.

The chain recombines TRBV6-2 or TRBV6-3 with TRBJ2-1, with 9 bases fitting TRBD1. Per the germline V gene, CDR1 is MNHEY and CDR2 is SVGEGT. The CDR3 is 16 amino acids. The V and J ends lost 5 bases and 4 bases, in that order; junction bases with no gene match: 9. Here the CDR3 reads CASSTSGTGPYNEQFF. CDR3 nucleotides: TGTGCCAGCAGTACCTCCGGGACAGGGCCATACAATGAGCAGTTCTTC.

By share, this clone counts as medium-sized. The chain carries TRBV18 and TRBJ1-2, with 8 bases identical to TRBD1. Trimming took 3 bases from V and 0 from J; bases not matched to a gene: 3. Germline V CDR1 and CDR2: KGHSH, LQKENI. CDR3 length: 15 amino acids. The CDR3 spells CASSPQGAANYGYTF. The CDR3 DNA is TGTGCCAGCTCACCGCAGGGGGCCGCTAACTATGGCTACACCTTC.

The rearrangement links TRBV7-9 to TRBJ2-3; TRBD2 might be the D (6 bases). V dropped 3 bases and J dropped 4 bases, with 14 bases sitting between them. The germline V gene encodes CDR1 SEHNR and CDR2 FQNEAQ (reference sequence). CDR3 length: 15 residues. The CDR3 sequence is CASSFPLEGADTQYF. CDR3 DNA sequence: TGTGCCAGCAGCTTCCCCCTGGAGGGAGCAGATACGCAGTATTTT.

J is TRBJ1-4 and V is TRBV2; TRBD1 might be the D (6 bases). The CDR3 contains 18 residues. CDR1 and CDR2 (germline): SNHLY, FYNNEI. V lost 4 bases to trimming and J lost 10 bases, with 28 bases between them. The CDR3 protein is CASSAIGQMFAKGGKLFF. In DNA, the CDR3 is TGTGCCAGCAGTGCTATCGGACAAATGTTTGCAAAAGGGGGAAAACTGTTTTTT.

This rearrangement joins TRBV12-3 or TRBV12-4 to TRBJ1-3, with D tentatively TRBD1 (5 bases). V was trimmed by 5 bases and J by 4 bases, leaving 9 bases between them. This CDR3 contains 13 residues. The CDR3 here is CASSRGAGNTIYF. DNA for the CDR3: TGTGCCAGCAGTCGCGGGGCCGGAAACACCATATATTTT.

The rearrangement links TRBV7-3 to TRBJ2-6, with a tentative D call TRBD2 (6 bases). Germline assignment: CDR1 SGHTA and CDR2 FQGTGA. V was shortened by 5 bases and J by 2 bases, with 16 bases between the two germline ends. The CDR3 is made up of 17 amino acids. The CDR3 sequence is CASSQRGGSPGANVLTF. DNA of the CDR3: TGTGCCAGCAGCCAAAGAGGAGGGTCCCCTGGGGCCAACGTCCTGACTTTC.

The chain links TRBV28 to TRBJ2-1; TRBD2 aligns across 9 bases. With 5 bases clipped from V and 8 bases from J, the junction kept 7 bases outside the gene matches. The CDR3 sequence is 14 residues long. Germline values: CDR1 MDHEN, CDR2 SYDVKM. The CDR3: CASSLGTSRHEQFF. For the CDR3, the DNA is TGTGCCAGCAGTCTGGGGACTAGCAGGCATGAGCAGTTCTTC.

V and J are TRBV7-8 and TRBJ1-1; TRBD1 matches 9 bases. Germline CDR1 reads SGHVS; CDR2 reads FQNEAQ. The CDR3 covers 15 residues. V lost 9 bases and J lost 4; bases outside the gene matches: 12. DNA for the CDR3: TGTGCCAGGAATACCGGGACAGGGTCGTTCACTGAAGCTTTCTTT. It codes for CARNTGTGSFTEAFF.

The V and J genes are TRBV9 and TRBJ1-1; no reliable D call. The CDR3 is 18 amino acids. Germline CDR1 SGDLS, CDR2 YYNGEE. The V end lost 0 bases, the J end lost 1 base, and 19 bases lay between the germline ends. CDR3: CASSVGLGMAGQNTEAFF. The CDR3 nucleotides read TGTGCCAGCAGCGTAGGGTTGGGCATGGCCGGCCAGAACACTGAAGCTTTCTTT.

This chain connects TRBV27 to TRBJ2-7; 10 nucleotides agree with TRBD1. This CDR3 is 19 amino acids long. V lost 5 bases, J lost 4 bases, and 20 bases stayed unmatched. Germline CDR1 is MNHEY and CDR2 is SMNVEV (reference sequence). In DNA form, the CDR3 reads TGTGCCAGCAGTGCCACAACTCTTATTCCGGGACAGGGGTGGTACGAGCAGTACTTC. It encodes CASSATTLIPGQGWYEQYF.

The V and J genes are TRBV24-1 and TRBJ1-4; possibly TRBD1 for D (6 bases). The CDR3 totals 16 residues. In germline, CDR1 is KGHDR, CDR2 SFDVKD. V lost 5 bases and J 0 bases, leaving 12 bases between the germline ends. In DNA form, the CDR3 reads TGTGCCACCAGTGCCGGACAGACTTCAACTAATGAAAAACTGTTTTTT. It translates to CATSAGQTSTNEKLFF.

The CDR3: CASSAGTGQGAGTQYF. The CDR3 DNA sequence: TGTGCCAGCAGCGCAGGGACGGGACAGGGGGCCGGGACCCAGTACTTC. The chain is built from TRBV9 and TRBJ2-5; 12 positions agree with TRBD1. Germline V lookup: CDR1 SGDLS, CDR2 YYNGEE. The V gene end was trimmed by 3 bases and the J gene end by 7 bases; junction bases not matched to a gene: 10. This CDR3 comprises 16 residues.